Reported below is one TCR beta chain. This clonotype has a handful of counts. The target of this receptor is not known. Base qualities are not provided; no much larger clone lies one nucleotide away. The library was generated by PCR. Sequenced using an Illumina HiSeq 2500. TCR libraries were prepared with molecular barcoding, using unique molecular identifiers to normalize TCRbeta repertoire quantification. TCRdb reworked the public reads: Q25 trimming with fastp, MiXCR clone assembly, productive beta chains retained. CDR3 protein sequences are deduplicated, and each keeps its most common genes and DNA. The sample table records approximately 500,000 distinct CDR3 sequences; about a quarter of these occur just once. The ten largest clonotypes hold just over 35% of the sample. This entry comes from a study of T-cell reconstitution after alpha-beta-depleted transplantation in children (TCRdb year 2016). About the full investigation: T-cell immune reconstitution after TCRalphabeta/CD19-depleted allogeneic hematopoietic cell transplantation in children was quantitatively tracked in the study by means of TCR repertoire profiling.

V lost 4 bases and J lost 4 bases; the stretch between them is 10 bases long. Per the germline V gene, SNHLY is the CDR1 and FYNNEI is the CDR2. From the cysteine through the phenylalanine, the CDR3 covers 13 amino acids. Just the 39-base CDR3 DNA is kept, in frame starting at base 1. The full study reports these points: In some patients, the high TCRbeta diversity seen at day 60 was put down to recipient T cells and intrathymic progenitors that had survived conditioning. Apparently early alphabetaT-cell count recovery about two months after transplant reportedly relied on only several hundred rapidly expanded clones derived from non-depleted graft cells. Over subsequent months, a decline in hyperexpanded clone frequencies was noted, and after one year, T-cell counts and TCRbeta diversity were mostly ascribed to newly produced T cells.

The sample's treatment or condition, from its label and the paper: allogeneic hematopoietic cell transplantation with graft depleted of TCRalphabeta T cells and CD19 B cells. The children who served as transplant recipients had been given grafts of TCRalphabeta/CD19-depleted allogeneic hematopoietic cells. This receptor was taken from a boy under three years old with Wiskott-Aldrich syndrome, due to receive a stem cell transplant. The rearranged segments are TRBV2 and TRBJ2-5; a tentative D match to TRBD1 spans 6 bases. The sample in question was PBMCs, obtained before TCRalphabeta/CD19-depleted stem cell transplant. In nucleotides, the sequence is TGTGCCAGCAGTGGGACAGTGGGAGAGACCCAGTACTTC. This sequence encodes CASSGTVGETQYF.